The next 2 T cell receptor beta chains were all read from a single sample in a study of graft-versus-host responses after intestinal transplantation. No antigens are known for them. Assay: immunoSEQ multiplex PCR; the TCRdb copy retains only in-frame clones and omits some. The data show about 100,000 clones, approximately 90% seen once. Here the sequenced sample was unstimulated CD8+ T cells sorted from spleen or lymph node cells, taken before intestinal transplant. These receptors all come from a human donor who received an intestinal transplant.

This clone was seen just once. The chain couples TRBV29-1 to TRBJ2-7; the match to TRBD2 covers 7 bases. Germline assignment: CDR1 SQVTM and CDR2 ANQGSEA. This CDR3 comprises 14 residues. V was clipped by 1 base and J by 0 bases; unmatched bases: 3. DNA of the CDR3: TGCAGCGTTGAAGGACTAGCCAGCTCCTACGAGCAGTACTTC. Translation: CSVEGLASSYEQYF.

This clone was observed a few times. This chain uses TRBV18 with TRBJ1-5; maybe TRBD1 (5 bases). The germline V and J ends were trimmed by 1 base and 0 bases, with 10 bases remaining between them. Germline V CDR1 and CDR2: KGHSH, LQKENI. The CDR3 has 16 amino acids. In DNA form, the CDR3 reads TGTGCCAGCTCACCACAAGGGGCTAATAGCAATCAGCCCCAGCATTTT. It is translated as CASSPQGANSNQPQHF.